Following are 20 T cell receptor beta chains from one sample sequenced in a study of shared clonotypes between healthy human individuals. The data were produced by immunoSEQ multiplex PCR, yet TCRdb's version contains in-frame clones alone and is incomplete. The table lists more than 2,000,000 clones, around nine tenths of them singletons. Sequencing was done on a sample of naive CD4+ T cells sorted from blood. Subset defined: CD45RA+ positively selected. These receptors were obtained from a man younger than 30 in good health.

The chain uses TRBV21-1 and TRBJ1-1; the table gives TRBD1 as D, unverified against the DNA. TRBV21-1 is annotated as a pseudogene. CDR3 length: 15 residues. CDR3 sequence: CASRKEGDRGTEAFF. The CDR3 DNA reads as TGTGCCAGCAGGAAAGAAGGAGACAGGGGCACTGAAGCTTTCTTT.

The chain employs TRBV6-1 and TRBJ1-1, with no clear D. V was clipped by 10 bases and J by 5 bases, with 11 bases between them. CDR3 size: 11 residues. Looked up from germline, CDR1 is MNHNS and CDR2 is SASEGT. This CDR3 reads CAILRLTEAFF. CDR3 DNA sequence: TGTGCCATCCTTAGGTTGACTGAAGCTTTCTTT.

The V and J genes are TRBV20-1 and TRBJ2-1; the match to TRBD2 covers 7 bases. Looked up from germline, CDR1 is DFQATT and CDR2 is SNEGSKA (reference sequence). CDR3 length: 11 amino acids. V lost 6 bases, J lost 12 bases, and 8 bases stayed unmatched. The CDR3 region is CSAPGTTRQFF. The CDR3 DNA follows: TGCAGTGCACCCGGGACTACTAGGCAGTTCTTC.

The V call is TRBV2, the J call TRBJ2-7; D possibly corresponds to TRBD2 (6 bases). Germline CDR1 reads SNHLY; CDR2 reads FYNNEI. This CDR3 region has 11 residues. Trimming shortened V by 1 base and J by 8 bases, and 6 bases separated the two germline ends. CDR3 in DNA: TGTGCCAGCAGTGAAGGCGGGAAGCAGTACTTC. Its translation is CASSEGGKQYF.

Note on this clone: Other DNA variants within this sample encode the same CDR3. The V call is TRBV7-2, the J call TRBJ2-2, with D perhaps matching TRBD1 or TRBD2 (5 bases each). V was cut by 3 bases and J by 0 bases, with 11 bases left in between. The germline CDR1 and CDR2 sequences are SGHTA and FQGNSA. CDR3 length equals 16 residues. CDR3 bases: TGTGCCAGCAGCTTGGCCGGGACGGCGAACACCGGGGAGCTGTTTTTT. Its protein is CASSLAGTANTGELFF.

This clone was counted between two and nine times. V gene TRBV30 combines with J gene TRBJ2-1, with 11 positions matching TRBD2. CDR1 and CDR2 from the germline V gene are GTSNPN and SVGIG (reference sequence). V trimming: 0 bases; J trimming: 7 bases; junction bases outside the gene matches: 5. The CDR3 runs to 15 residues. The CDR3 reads CAWSVLAGVGNEQFF. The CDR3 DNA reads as TGTGCCTGGAGTGTACTAGCGGGAGTGGGGAATGAGCAGTTCTTC.

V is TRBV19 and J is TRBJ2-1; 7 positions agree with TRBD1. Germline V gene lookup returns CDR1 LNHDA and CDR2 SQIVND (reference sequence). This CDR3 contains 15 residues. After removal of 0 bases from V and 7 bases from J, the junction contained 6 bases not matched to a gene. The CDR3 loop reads CASSIDPRQGNEQFF. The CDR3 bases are TGTGCCAGTAGTATAGATCCGAGACAGGGAAATGAGCAGTTCTTC. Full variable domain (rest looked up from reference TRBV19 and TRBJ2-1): DGGITQSPKYLFRKEGQNVTLSCEQNLNHDAMYWYRQDPGQGLRLIYYSQIVNDFQKGDIAEGYSVSREKKESFPLTVTSAQKNPTAFYLCASSIDPRQGNEQFFGPGTRLTVL.

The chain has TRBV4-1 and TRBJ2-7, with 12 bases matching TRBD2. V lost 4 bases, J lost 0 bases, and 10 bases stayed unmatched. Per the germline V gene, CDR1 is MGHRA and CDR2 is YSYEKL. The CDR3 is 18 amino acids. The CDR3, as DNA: TGCGCCAGCAGCCCCCGGACTAGCGGGACGGGGGGCTCCTACGAGCAGTACTTC. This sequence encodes CASSPRTSGTGGSYEQYF.

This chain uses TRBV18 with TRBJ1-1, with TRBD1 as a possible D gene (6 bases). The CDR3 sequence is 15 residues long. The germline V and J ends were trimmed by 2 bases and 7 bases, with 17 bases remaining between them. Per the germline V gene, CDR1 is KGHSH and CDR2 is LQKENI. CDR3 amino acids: CASSPRGEVTNEAFF. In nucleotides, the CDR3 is TGTGCCAGCTCACCAAGGGGGGAAGTTACCAATGAAGCTTTCTTT.

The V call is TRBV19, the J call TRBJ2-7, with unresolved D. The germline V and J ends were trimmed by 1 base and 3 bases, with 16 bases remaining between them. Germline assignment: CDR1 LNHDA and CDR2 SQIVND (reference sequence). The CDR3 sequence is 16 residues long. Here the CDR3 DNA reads TGTGCCAGTAGTATAGCCCTCCCTGCCCAGGTCTACGAGCAGTACTTC. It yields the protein CASSIALPAQVYEQYF.

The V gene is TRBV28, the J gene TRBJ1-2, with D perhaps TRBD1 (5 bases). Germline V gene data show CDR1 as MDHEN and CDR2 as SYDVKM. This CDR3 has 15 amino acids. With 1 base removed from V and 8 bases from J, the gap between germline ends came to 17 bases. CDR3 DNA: TGTGCCAGCAGTTTATTATTTCTTTCAGGGCAAGGCTACACCTTC. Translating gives CASSLLFLSGQGYTF.

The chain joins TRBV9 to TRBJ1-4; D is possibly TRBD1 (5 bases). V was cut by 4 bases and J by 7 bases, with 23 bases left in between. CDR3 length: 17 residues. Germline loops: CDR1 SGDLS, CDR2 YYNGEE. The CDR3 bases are TGTGCCAGCAGCTTTAGGGAGGTGGTCGGGGCTGGTGAAAAACTGTTTTTT. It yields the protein CASSFREVVGAGEKLFF.

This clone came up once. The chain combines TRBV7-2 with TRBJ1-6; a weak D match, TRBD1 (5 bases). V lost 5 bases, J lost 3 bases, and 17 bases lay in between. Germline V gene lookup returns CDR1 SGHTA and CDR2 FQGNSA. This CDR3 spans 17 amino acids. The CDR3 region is CASSPLWGGGYNSPLHF. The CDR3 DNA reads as TGTGCCAGCAGCCCCCTCTGGGGGGGTGGCTATAATTCACCCCTCCACTTT.

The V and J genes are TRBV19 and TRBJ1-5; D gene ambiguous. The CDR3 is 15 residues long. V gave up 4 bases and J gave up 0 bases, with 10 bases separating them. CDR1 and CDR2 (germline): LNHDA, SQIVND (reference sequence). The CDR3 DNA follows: TGTGCCAGTAGTAAAATTCGAATTAGCAATCAGCCCCAGCATTTT. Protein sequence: CASSKIRISNQPQHF.

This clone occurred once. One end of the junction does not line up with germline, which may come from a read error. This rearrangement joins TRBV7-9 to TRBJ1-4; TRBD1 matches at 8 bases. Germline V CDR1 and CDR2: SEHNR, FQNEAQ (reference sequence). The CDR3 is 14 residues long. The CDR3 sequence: CASSSGTGLPHLVF. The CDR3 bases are TGTGCCAGCAGCTCCGGGACAGGCCTACCTCATTTGGTTTTT.

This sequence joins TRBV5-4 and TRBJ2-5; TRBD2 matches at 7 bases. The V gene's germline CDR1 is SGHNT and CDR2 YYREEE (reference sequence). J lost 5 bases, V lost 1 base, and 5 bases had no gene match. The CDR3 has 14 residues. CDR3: CASSLRSGVETQYF. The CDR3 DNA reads TGTGCCAGCAGCTTGCGGAGCGGGGTGGAGACCCAGTACTTC.

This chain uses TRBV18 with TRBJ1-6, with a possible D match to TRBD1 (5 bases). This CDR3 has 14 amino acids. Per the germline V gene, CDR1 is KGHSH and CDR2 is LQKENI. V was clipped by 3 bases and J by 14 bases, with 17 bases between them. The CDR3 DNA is TGTGCCAGCTCACCGATACAGACAGCCGGCGCCCTCCACTTT. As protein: CASSPIQTAGALHF. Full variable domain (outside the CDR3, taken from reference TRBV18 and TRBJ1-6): NAGVMQNPRHLVRRRGQEARLRCSPMKGHSHVYWYRQLPEEGLKFMVYLQKENIIDESGMPKERFSAEFPKEGPSILRIQQVVRGDSAAYFCASSPIQTAGALHFGNGTRLTVT.

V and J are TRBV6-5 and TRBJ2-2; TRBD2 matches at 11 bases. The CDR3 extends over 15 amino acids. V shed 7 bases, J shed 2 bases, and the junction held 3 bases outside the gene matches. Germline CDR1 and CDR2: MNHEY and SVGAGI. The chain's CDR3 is CASIGTSGNTGELFF. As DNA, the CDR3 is TGTGCCAGCATTGGGACTAGCGGTAACACCGGGGAGCTGTTTTTT.

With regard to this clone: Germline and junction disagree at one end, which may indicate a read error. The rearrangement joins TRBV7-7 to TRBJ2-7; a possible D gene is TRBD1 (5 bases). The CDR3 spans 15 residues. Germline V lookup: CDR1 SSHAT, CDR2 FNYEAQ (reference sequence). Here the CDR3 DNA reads TGTGCTAGCAGTGATCGACAGAAGCACTCCTACGAGCAGTACTTC. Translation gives CASSDRQKHSYEQYF.

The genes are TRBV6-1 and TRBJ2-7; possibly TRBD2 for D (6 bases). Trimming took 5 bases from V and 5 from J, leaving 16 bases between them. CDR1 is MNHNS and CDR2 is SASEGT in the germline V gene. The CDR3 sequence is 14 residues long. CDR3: CASSQGLVGHEQYF. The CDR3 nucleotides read TGTGCCAGCAGTCAGGGACTTGTGGGACACGAGCAGTACTTC.